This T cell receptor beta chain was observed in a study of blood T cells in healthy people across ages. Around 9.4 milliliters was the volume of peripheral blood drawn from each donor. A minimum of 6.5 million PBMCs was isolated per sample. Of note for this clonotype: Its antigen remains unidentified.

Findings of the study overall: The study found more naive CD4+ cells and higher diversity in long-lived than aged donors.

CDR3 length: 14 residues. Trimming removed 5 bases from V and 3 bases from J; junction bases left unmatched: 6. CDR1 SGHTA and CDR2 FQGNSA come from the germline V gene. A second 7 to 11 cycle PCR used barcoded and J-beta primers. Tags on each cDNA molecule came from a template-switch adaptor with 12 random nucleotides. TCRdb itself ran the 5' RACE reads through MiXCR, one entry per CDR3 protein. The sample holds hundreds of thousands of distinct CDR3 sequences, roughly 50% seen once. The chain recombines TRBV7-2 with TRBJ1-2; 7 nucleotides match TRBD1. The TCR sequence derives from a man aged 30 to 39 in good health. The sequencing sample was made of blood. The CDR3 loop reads CASSRNRGDYGYTF. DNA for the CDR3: TGTGCCAGCAGCAGAAACAGGGGCGACTATGGCTACACCTTC. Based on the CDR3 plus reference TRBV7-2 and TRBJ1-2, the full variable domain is GAGVSQSPSNKVTEKGKDVELRCDPISGHTALYWYRQSLGQGLEFLIYFQGNSAPDKSGLPSDRFSAERTGGSVSTLTIQRTQQEDSAVYLCASSRNRGDYGYTFGSGTRLTVV.